This TCR beta chain was retrieved from a study of CD8 T cells in Susac syndrome. Each multiple sclerosis control was a treatment-naive patient with relapsing-remitting disease that was either stable or active. CD8+ and CD4+ T cells were negatively isolated; TEMRA cells were FACS-enriched. The V gene's germline CDR1 is DFQATT and CDR2 SNEGSKA (reference sequence). With V trimmed by 6 bases and J by 3 bases, 10 bases remained unmatched. The CDR3 contains 15 residues. Roughly 0.45 to 1 ug RNA was reverse transcribed with random hexamers. One entry per CDR3 protein results from TCRdb running MiXCR on the immunoSEQ multiplex PCR reads. The table shows a few hundred thousand distinct CDR3 sequences, with 95% occurring only once.

Sequencing was carried out using CD4+ T cells from PBMCs. This chain joins TRBV20-1 and TRBJ2-1; 8 positions agree with TRBD2. The clonotype originates from a human donor with multiple sclerosis. The CDR3 nucleotides are TGCAGTGCCGCGGGGCTAGCGGGCCTCTACAATGAGCAGTTCTTC. Translated: CSAAGLAGLYNEQFF.